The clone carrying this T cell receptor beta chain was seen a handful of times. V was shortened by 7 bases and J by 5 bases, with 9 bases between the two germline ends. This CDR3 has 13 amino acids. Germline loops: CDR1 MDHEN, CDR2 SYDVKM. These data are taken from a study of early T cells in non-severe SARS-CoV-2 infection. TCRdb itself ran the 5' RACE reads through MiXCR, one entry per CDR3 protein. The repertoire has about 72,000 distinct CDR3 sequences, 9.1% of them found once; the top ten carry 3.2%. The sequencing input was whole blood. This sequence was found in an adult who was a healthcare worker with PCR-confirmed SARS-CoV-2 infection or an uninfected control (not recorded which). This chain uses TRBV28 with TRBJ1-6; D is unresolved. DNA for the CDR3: TGTGCCAGCACCGGGCAGAATAATTCACCCCTCCACTTT. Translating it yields CASTGQNNSPLHF.